A selection of T cell receptor beta chains follows, all from one sample in a study of blood T cell repertoires in COVID-19. TCRdb's copy holds only in-frame clones and misses some; the assay was immunoSEQ multiplex PCR. There are about 220,000 clones in the sample; about 80% occur only once, and 1.3% lies in the top ten. What was sequenced was PBMCs or T cells enriched from blood (not recorded which). The receptors derive from a woman aged 40 to 50 with acute COVID-19. CDR3s include the opening cysteine and the closing phenylalanine or tryptophan. A D gene is named only where the DNA matches it firmly. The size entry is marked missing in some rows and otherwise reads once, few, many or a size class.

V: TRBV11-2
J: TRBJ1-6
size: .
D: .
DNA: TGTGCCAGCAGCTTAGACATAAGACCTAGGCTTAATTCACCCCTCCACTTT
CDR3: CASSLDIRPRLNSPLHF

V: TRBV7-2
J: TRBJ2-1
size: .
D: TRBD2
DNA: TGTGCCAGCAGCGTTACTAGCGGCTCGCCTTGGGATGAGCAGTTCTTC
CDR3: CASSVTSGSPWDEQFF

V: TRBV18
J: TRBJ2-7
size: .
D: .
DNA: TGTGCCAGCTCACCTGCCGGGAGCTCCTACGAGCAGTACTTC
CDR3: CASSPAGSSYEQYF

V: TRBV11-2
J: TRBJ2-5
size: .
D: TRBD2
DNA: TGTGCCAGCAGCTCCCAGCGGGGCGTCGGAGAGACCCAGTACTTC
CDR3: CASSSQRGVGETQYF

V: TRBV27
J: TRBJ1-1
size: few
D: .
DNA: TGTGCCAGCAGTCCCACAGGGTTCGCGAACACTGAAGCTTTCTTT
CDR3: CASSPTGFANTEAFF

V: TRBV10-2
J: TRBJ1-6
size: .
D: .
DNA: TGCGCCAGCAGTGAGTCGGCCGGGGGTTCACCCCTCCACTTT
CDR3: CASSESAGGSPLHF

V: TRBV6-4
J: TRBJ2-3
size: .
D: .
DNA: TGTGCCAGCAGTGACGGGTCTAGCGTTAGCACAGATACGCAGTATTTT
CDR3: CASSDGSSVSTDTQYF

V: TRBV28
J: TRBJ1-1
size: once
D: .
DNA: TGTGCCAGCAGTTTATATACGGTACCGGTGGCTTTCTTT
CDR3: CASSLYTVPVAFF

V: TRBV7-8
J: TRBJ1-2
size: .
D: .
DNA: TGTGCCAGCAGCTTAACGTTAACAAACTATGGCTACACCTTC
CDR3: CASSLTLTNYGYTF

V: TRBV7-2
J: TRBJ2-7
size: .
D: TRBD1
DNA: TGTGCCAGCAGCTTGGGGCCGGGACAGGGTCCCTACGAGCAGTACTTC
CDR3: CASSLGPGQGPYEQYF

V: TRBV5-1
J: TRBJ2-7
size: once
D: .
DNA: TGCGCCAGCCTGCTAGGGGCTAGCGTAGGCTACGAGCAGTACTTC
CDR3: CASLLGASVGYEQYF

V: TRBV3-1/TRBV3-2
J: TRBJ2-7
size: .
D: .
DNA: TGTGCCAGCAGCTTCGCCGGGACTGGGTTGGACGAGCAGTACTTC
CDR3: CASSFAGTGLDEQYF

V: TRBV4-1
J: TRBJ2-3
size: .
D: TRBD1
DNA: TGCGCCAGCAGCCCCGCCGGGACAGGGCTCACAGATACGCAGTATTTT
CDR3: CASSPAGTGLTDTQYF

V: TRBV9
J: TRBJ1-2
size: .
D: .
DNA: TGTGCCAGCAGCGCTCAACAGGGCGCCTATGGCTACACCTTC
CDR3: CASSAQQGAYGYTF

V: TRBV21-1
J: TRBJ1-2
size: once
D: .
DNA: TGTGCCAGCAGCCTTTTGAGAGTCGGGGACTATGGCTACACCTTC
CDR3: CASSLLRVGDYGYTF

V: TRBV9
J: TRBJ2-3
size: .
D: TRBD2
DNA: TGTGCCAGCAGCGTACGAAGCGGGAGGACGGGTGATACGCAGTATTTT
CDR3: CASSVRSGRTGDTQYF

V: TRBV28
J: TRBJ1-5
size: .
D: .
DNA: TGTGCCAGCAGAATAACAGGCGAAGGCAATCAGCCCCAGCATTTT
CDR3: CASRITGEGNQPQHF

V: TRBV30
J: TRBJ1-1
size: .
D: .
DNA: TGTGCCTGGGACACTCCTGGGCGCACTGAAGCTTTCTTT
CDR3: CAWDTPGRTEAFF

V: TRBV7-8
J: TRBJ1-5
size: few
D: TRBD1
DNA: TGTGCCAGCAGCCCCAACAGGGGCCGCCAGCCCCAGCATTTT
CDR3: CASSPNRGRQPQHF

V: TRBV20-1
J: TRBJ1-2
size: .
D: .
DNA: TGCAGTGCTAGTGAAATTGGGGAGGGAGGCTACACCTTC
CDR3: CSASEIGEGGYTF

V: TRBV28
J: TRBJ1-3
size: .
D: .
DNA: TGTGCCAGCAGTTTTGTAGGAAACACCATATATTTT
CDR3: CASSFVGNTIYF

V: TRBV29-1
J: TRBJ2-3
size: .
D: .
DNA: TGCAGCGTTGAAGGGAAGAGGACAGATACGCAGTATTTT
CDR3: CSVEGKRTDTQYF

V: TRBV11-2
J: TRBJ1-3
size: .
D: .
DNA: TGTGCCAGCAGCATCCTAAGACAGGCACACTCTGGAAACACCATATATTTT
CDR3: CASSILRQAHSGNTIYF

V: TRBV5-1
J: TRBJ1-1
size: many
D: TRBD1
DNA: TGCGCCAGCAGCTCAGGGACAGGGCGGGCTGAAGCTTTCTTT
CDR3: CASSSGTGRAEAFF

V: TRBV20-1
J: TRBJ1-6
size: .
D: TRBD1
DNA: TGCAGTGCTAGTACTAGGGACAGGGGGCAAGTATGGAATAATTCACCCCTCCACTTT
CDR3: CSASTRDRGQVWNNSPLHF

V: TRBV7-8
J: TRBJ1-2
size: few
D: .
DNA: TGTGCCAGCAGCTTTGACAGTAACTATGGCTACACCTTC
CDR3: CASSFDSNYGYTF

V: TRBV14
J: TRBJ1-3
size: once
D: .
DNA: TGTGCCAGCAGCCAAGTCGGGGGAAACACCATATATTTT
CDR3: CASSQVGGNTIYF

V: TRBV6-5
J: TRBJ2-1
size: .
D: TRBD2
DNA: TGTGCCAGCAGAGTAGCGGGGTCCTACAATGAGCAGTTCTTC
CDR3: CASRVAGSYNEQFF

V: TRBV2
J: TRBJ2-6
size: .
D: .
DNA: TGTGCCAAACAGGTTTTTGGTGGGGCCAACGTCCTGACTTTC
CDR3: CAKQVFGGANVLTF

V: TRBV7-2
J: TRBJ2-3
size: .
D: TRBD1
DNA: TGTGCCAGCAGCCCTGGGACAGGGGGCGAGTTCAGCGCAGATACGCAGTATTTT
CDR3: CASSPGTGGEFSADTQYF

V: TRBV24-1
J: TRBJ2-1
size: .
D: .
DNA: TGTGCCACCAGTGGGTTACTAGGACGATACAATGAGCAGTTCTTC
CDR3: CATSGLLGRYNEQFF

V: TRBV24-1
J: TRBJ1-2
size: .
D: .
DNA: TGTGCCACCAGTGATCCCGGGACTGTCTATGGCTACACCTTC
CDR3: CATSDPGTVYGYTF

V: TRBV2
J: TRBJ1-3
size: .
D: TRBD1
DNA: TGTGCCAGCAACCCACAGGGGGCTGGAAACACCATATATTTT
CDR3: CASNPQGAGNTIYF

V: TRBV11-2
J: TRBJ2-7
size: .
D: .
DNA: TGTGCCAGCAGCTCACGCCAGTTGTCCTACGAGCAGTACTTC
CDR3: CASSSRQLSYEQYF

V: TRBV16
J: TRBJ2-7
size: once
D: TRBD2
DNA: TGTGCCAGCAGCCAAGCCCGGACTAGCGTCGAGCAGTACTTC
CDR3: CASSQARTSVEQYF

V: TRBV19
J: TRBJ1-1
size: .
D: .
DNA: TGTGCCAGTAGTACAGGGTACACTGAAGCTTTCTTT
CDR3: CASSTGYTEAFF

V: TRBV24-1
J: TRBJ1-5
size: .
D: .
DNA: TGTGCCACCAGTGATAGTGGACAGTTTTGGCCCCAGCATTTT
CDR3: CATSDSGQFWPQHF

V: TRBV24-1
J: TRBJ2-1
size: .
D: TRBD1
DNA: TGTGCCAACATGGGACAGGGGGCTAATGAGCAGTTCTTC
CDR3: CANMGQGANEQFF

V: TRBV3-1/TRBV3-2
J: TRBJ2-1
size: .
D: .
DNA: TGTGCCAGCAGCCAAGTTCTGGCGGGACCGGAATTTGGTGAGCAGTTCTTC
CDR3: CASSQVLAGPEFGEQFF

V: TRBV6-1
J: TRBJ2-1
size: .
D: TRBD2
DNA: TGTGCCAGCAGTGAAGCGCTTCTCGCGGGGGGTACTAATGAGCAGTTCTTC
CDR3: CASSEALLAGGTNEQFF

V: TRBV27
J: TRBJ1-4
size: .
D: .
DNA: TGTGCCAGCAGTTTGGCAGGGTTTGGGGAAAAACTGTTTTTT
CDR3: CASSLAGFGEKLFF

V: TRBV4-1
J: TRBJ1-2
size: .
D: .
DNA: TGCGCCAGCAGCCAATCGACAGTCTCTAACTATGGCTACACCTTC
CDR3: CASSQSTVSNYGYTF

V: TRBV19
J: TRBJ2-1
size: .
D: TRBD1
DNA: TGTGCCAGTAGTATAGGGACAGGGGGCTATGAGCAGTTCTTC
CDR3: CASSIGTGGYEQFF

V: TRBV2
J: TRBJ1-3
size: .
D: .
DNA: TGTGCCACCCAATGGGTGGCTGCGGCAGGAAACACCATATATTTT
CDR3: CATQWVAAAGNTIYF

V: TRBV6-5
J: TRBJ2-1
size: many
D: .
DNA: TGTGCCAGCACCAAGGACATCTACAATGAGCAGTTCTTC
CDR3: CASTKDIYNEQFF

V: TRBV7-9
J: TRBJ2-1
size: once
D: .
DNA: TGTGCCAGCGGCAAGGACAAAGCCTACAATGAGCAGTTCTTC
CDR3: CASGKDKAYNEQFF

V: TRBV21-1
J: TRBJ1-6
size: .
D: .
DNA: TGTGCCAGCAGCTATCACCCCTGGGACACAGGGACGAGAAGCTCCTATAATTCACCCCTCCACTTT
CDR3: CASSYHPWDTGTRSSYNSPLHF

V: TRBV27
J: TRBJ1-5
size: .
D: .
DNA: TGTGCCAGCAGTTTATTTTCCAGGGTCAATCAGCCCCAGCATTTT
CDR3: CASSLFSRVNQPQHF

V: TRBV30
J: TRBJ1-6
size: .
D: .
DNA: TGTGCCTGGAGTGTACATCTGGATTCACCCCTCCACTTT
CDR3: CAWSVHLDSPLHF

V: TRBV6-4
J: TRBJ2-3
size: .
D: TRBD2
DNA: TGTGCCAGCAGTGACTCCGCTAGCGGGGGCACAGATACGCAGTATTTT
CDR3: CASSDSASGGTDTQYF

V: TRBV27
J: TRBJ2-7
size: .
D: TRBD1
DNA: TGTGCCAGCAGGCGGTCCACCGGACAGGGTTCTCTCGAGCAGTACTTC
CDR3: CASRRSTGQGSLEQYF

V: TRBV19
J: TRBJ2-1
size: .
D: TRBD2
DNA: TGTGCCAGTAGTATCGGACTAGCGGGAGGGCCAGGTGAGCAGTTCTTC
CDR3: CASSIGLAGGPGEQFF

V: TRBV24-1
J: TRBJ2-1
size: .
D: TRBD2
DNA: TGTGCCACCAGAGCGGGGGGAAGCTCCTACAATGAGCAGTTCTTC
CDR3: CATRAGGSSYNEQFF

V: TRBV5-1
J: TRBJ2-4
size: .
D: TRBD1
DNA: TGCGCCAGCAGCTTGGAAGGGACAGATGACCCCATATGGTTC
CDR3: CASSLEGTDDPIWF

V: TRBV7-3
J: TRBJ2-1
size: .
D: .
DNA: TGTGCCAGCAGCCTGAGGGGGAATGAGCAGTTCTTC
CDR3: CASSLRGNEQFF